Listed below are T cell receptor beta chains from one sample, sequenced in a study of early T cells in non-severe SARS-CoV-2 infection. TCRdb reprocessed the 5' RACE reads via MiXCR and lists one record per CDR3 protein. The sample shows roughly 120,000 distinct CDR3 sequences, around 12% of them seen only once. The sample here was whole blood, taken at baseline. The receptors were gathered from an adult who was a healthcare worker with PCR-confirmed SARS-CoV-2 infection or an uninfected control (not recorded which). Both conserved end residues are part of each CDR3. Each record gives: J gene, clone size, D gene, V gene, CDR3 DNA, CDR3 protein. The D gene is left open where the match is weak. The size entry is marked missing in some rows and otherwise reads once, few, many or a size class.

TRBJ1-1 many . TRBV3-1 TGTGCCAGCAGCCAAGGCTGGTTTCGGGGGGTAACTGAAGCTTTCTTT CASSQGWFRGVTEAFF
TRBJ2-5 many TRBD1 TRBV4-1 TGCGCCAGCAGCCAAGGCTCCAGGGGGAGCCAAGAGACCCAGTACTTC CASSQGSRGSQETQYF
TRBJ2-4 . . TRBV30 TGTGCCTGGAGTAGGGAAAACATTCAGTACTTC CAWSRENIQYF
TRBJ1-5 many . TRBV20-1 TGCAGTGCTGGGGGGAGGGTTAATCAGCCCCAGCATTTT CSAGGRVNQPQHF
TRBJ1-2 . . TRBV7-9 TGTGCCAGCAGCTTAGGGGAACTGGCGTATGGCTACACCTTC CASSLGELAYGYTF
TRBJ2-2 few . TRBV6-5 TGTGCCAGCAGTTACTCGAATCCATCGAACACCGGGGAGCTGTTTTTT CASSYSNPSNTGELFF
TRBJ1-2 . TRBD1 TRBV12-3/TRBV12-4 TGTGCCAGCAGTCCCGGGACAGCGGGAGGCTACACCTTC CASSPGTAGGYTF
TRBJ2-2 few . TRBV5-6 TGTGCCAGCAACAACTTGGGAGGTCGGGTTAACACCGGGGAGCTGTTTTTT CASNNLGGRVNTGELFF
TRBJ1-1 few . TRBV6-4 TGTGCCAGCAGTGACTCACGGAACACTGAAGCTTTCTTT CASSDSRNTEAFF
TRBJ1-6 few TRBD1 TRBV25-1 TGTGCCACCGCGGGACAGGGGGACTCACCCCTCCACTTT CATAGQGDSPLHF
TRBJ2-1 . TRBD2 TRBV30 TGTGCCTGGAGCGAAGCGGGAGATCAGTTCTTC CAWSEAGDQFF
TRBJ2-7 . TRBD1 TRBV10-3 TGTGCCATCAGTGGACAGGGGTTCTCCTACGAGCAGTACTTC CAISGQGFSYEQYF
TRBJ2-2 . . TRBV28 TGTGCCGGCAGAGCCTCAGGGGCGGTCGCCGGGGAGCTGTTTTTT CAGRASGAVAGELFF
TRBJ2-1 many TRBD2 TRBV4-1 TGCGCCAGCAGCCAACTACTCGCGGGGGGCCGGGATGAGCAGTTCTTC CASSQLLAGGRDEQFF
TRBJ2-2 . TRBD1 TRBV6-4 TGTGCCAGCAGAGGACAGTCAGGGGGCACAACCGGGGAGCTGTTTTTT CASRGQSGGTTGELFF
TRBJ1-1 few TRBD1 TRBV5-1 TGCGCCAGCAGCCGCCGACAGGGAAACACTGAAGCTTTCTTT CASSRRQGNTEAFF
TRBJ2-7 . . TRBV11-1 TGTGCCAGCAGCTTAGATGGGCTAACCTACGAGCAGTACTTC CASSLDGLTYEQYF
TRBJ2-1 many TRBD2 TRBV29-1 TGCAGCGTTGACCCGCGGGGCGGACGGACTAGCGGGAGCTACAATGAGCAGTTCTTC CSVDPRGGRTSGSYNEQFF
TRBJ2-5 . . TRBV12-3/TRBV12-4 TGTGCCAGCAGCGGGGTGGAGACCCAGTACTTC CASSGVETQYF
TRBJ2-5 few TRBD1 TRBV7-9 TGTGCCAGCGACCCGGGACAGGGAACCCAGTACTTC CASDPGQGTQYF
TRBJ2-3 . . TRBV7-6 TGTGCCAGCACCACGGGGGCAGATACGCAGTATTTT CASTTGADTQYF
TRBJ2-7 many TRBD2 TRBV28 TGTGCCAGCAGTCCACGACTAGCGGGAGTAGACGAGCAGTACTTC CASSPRLAGVDEQYF
TRBJ1-6 many . TRBV2 TGTGCCAGCAGTGAATCTTGGGAGTCACCCCTCCACTTT CASSESWESPLHF
TRBJ1-1 few . TRBV5-1 TGCGCCAGCAGCTCTGCCCCCGGGGCGAACACTGAAGCTTTCTTT CASSSAPGANTEAFF
TRBJ2-1 once TRBD2 TRBV2 TGTGCCAGCATCCCTGGTCGGACTAGCGGGCCTTCCTACAATGAGCAGTTCTTC CASIPGRTSGPSYNEQFF
TRBJ2-1 few . TRBV7-9 TGTGCCAGCAGCCCCAGGGATCAGTCGGGGAATGAGCAGTTCTTC CASSPRDQSGNEQFF
TRBJ2-4 . . TRBV5-1 TGCGCCAGCAGCTTGGGACAAACCAAAAACATTCAGTACTTC CASSLGQTKNIQYF
TRBJ2-5 once . TRBV27 TGTGCCAGCAAGCGGCGGGGCCAAGAGACCCAGTACTTC CASKRRGQETQYF
TRBJ1-4 . . TRBV2 TGTGCCAGCCTATTTCAGCCAACTAATGAAAAACTGTTTTTT CASLFQPTNEKLFF
TRBJ2-7 . . TRBV7-3 TGTGCCAGCAGCCGGGCCGGCTCCTACGAGCAGTACTTC CASSRAGSYEQYF
TRBJ2-1 . . TRBV29-1 TGCAGCGCCAAAGGACGGAGCTCCTACAATGAGCAGTTCTTC CSAKGRSSYNEQFF
TRBJ2-7 many . TRBV7-6 TGTGCCAGCAGCTTCCCCGGACGGGAGCAGTACTTC CASSFPGREQYF
TRBJ2-3 many . TRBV27 TGTGCCAGCAGTCCCGGTGTCTCCCCGGCGAGCACAGATACGCAGTATTTT CASSPGVSPASTDTQYF
TRBJ2-3 . TRBD1 TRBV6-6 TGTGCCAGCAGGTCCAGACAGGGGGGAGATACGCAGTATTTT CASRSRQGGDTQYF
TRBJ2-1 few . TRBV7-9 TGTGCCAGCAGCTTAGAGGGCGGCAATGAGCAGTTCTTC CASSLEGGNEQFF
TRBJ2-2 few . TRBV11-3 TGTGCCAGCAGCTTAGGGGGTTGGACCATGACCGGGGAGCTGTTTTTT CASSLGGWTMTGELFF
TRBJ1-2 . . TRBV7-9 TGTGCCAGCAGTTGGCGGCACGACCGGGGCTACACCTTC CASSWRHDRGYTF
TRBJ2-6 many . TRBV7-9 TGTGCCAGCAGCCCCCACCACCTTCGGCGCGCGCGGGGGGCCAACGTCCTGACTTTC CASSPHHLRRARGANVLTF
TRBJ2-1 many TRBD2 TRBV5-1 TGCGCCAGCAGCTTGTGGCGTACTAGCGGGACCCATGAGCAGTTCTTC CASSLWRTSGTHEQFF
TRBJ1-1 few . TRBV6-6 TGTGCCAGCTTGACTTCGGCGAGCACTGAAGCTTTCTTT CASLTSASTEAFF